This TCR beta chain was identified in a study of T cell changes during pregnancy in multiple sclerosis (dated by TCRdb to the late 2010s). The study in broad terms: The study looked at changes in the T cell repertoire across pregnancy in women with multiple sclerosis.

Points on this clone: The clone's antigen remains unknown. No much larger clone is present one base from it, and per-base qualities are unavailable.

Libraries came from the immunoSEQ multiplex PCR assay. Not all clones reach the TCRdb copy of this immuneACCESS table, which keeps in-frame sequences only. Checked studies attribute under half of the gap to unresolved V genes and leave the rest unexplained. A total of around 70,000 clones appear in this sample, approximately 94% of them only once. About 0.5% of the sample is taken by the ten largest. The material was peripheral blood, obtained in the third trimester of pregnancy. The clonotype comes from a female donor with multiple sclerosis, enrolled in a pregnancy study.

The CDR3 has the sequence CASRPVGDRGLKDGYTF. The sequence in DNA is TGTGCCAGCAGACCCGTTGGGGACAGGGGGCTAAAGGATGGCTACACCTTC. The chain is made from TRBV7-9 and TRBJ1-2; TRBD1 aligns with 12 central bases. The germline V gene (reference sequence) supplies CDR1 SEHNR and CDR2 FQNEAQ. V ends up 6 bases short and J 6 bases short, with an unmatched junction base count of 14. The CDR3 runs 17 amino acids, cysteine and phenylalanine included. The DNA shown is the 51-base CDR3, in frame from base 1.